A selection of T cell receptor beta chains follows, all from one sample in a study of OX40 agonist ivuxolimab in advanced cancers. The method was immunoSEQ multiplex PCR; TCRdb's version includes in-frame clones alone and lacks a portion of them. This table has about 18,000 clones, roughly nine tenths appearing once. The sample here was CD4+ or CD8+ T cells sorted from blood, taken in a trial of the OX40 agonist ivuxolimab. These receptors originate from an adult with an advanced solid tumor such as melanoma, head and neck, liver or kidney cancer. CDR3s include the opening cysteine and the closing phenylalanine or tryptophan. The D gene is left open where the match is weak. The size entry is marked missing in some rows and otherwise reads once, few, many or a size class.

abundance,d_gene,v_gene,j_gene,CDR3nt,CDR3aa
NA,NA,TRBV6-1,TRBJ2-1,TGTGCCAGCAGTAGACAGGTCAATGAGCAGTTCTTC,CASSRQVNEQFF
NA,TRBD2,TRBV19,TRBJ2-1,TGTGCCAGTAGTTTGGTAGCGGGAGTCCTTGAGCAGTTCTTC,CASSLVAGVLEQFF
NA,TRBD2,TRBV13,TRBJ2-1,TGTGCCAGCAGCTTAGATTGGCTAGCGGAGGACAATGAGCAGTTCTTC,CASSLDWLAEDNEQFF
once,NA,TRBV11-3,TRBJ2-7,TGTGCCAGCAGCCCGCAACAGTCCCCTTTTTACGAGCAGTACTTC,CASSPQQSPFYEQYF
few,NA,TRBV30,TRBJ1-6,TGTGCCTGGGGTAGCGAGCTAGACGATTCACCCCTCCACTTT,CAWGSELDDSPLHF
NA,NA,TRBV18,TRBJ1-2,TGTGCCAGCTCACGATCTGGGGGGCGCGACTATGGCTACACCTTC,CASSRSGGRDYGYTF
NA,NA,TRBV4-3,TRBJ1-3,TGCGCCAGCAGCCCCGGGACCTTCTCTGGAAACACCATATATTTT,CASSPGTFSGNTIYF
few,TRBD1,TRBV28,TRBJ2-7,TGTGCCAGCAGTTTAGGGACAGACACCTACGAGCAGTACTTC,CASSLGTDTYEQYF
NA,NA,TRBV7-9,TRBJ1-2,TGTGCCAGCACCGGTGGTTATGGCTACACCTTC,CASTGGYGYTF
NA,TRBD2,TRBV5-8,TRBJ2-3,TGTGCCAGCAGCTTGGGGACTAGCTCGGAAGATACGCAGTATTTT,CASSLGTSSEDTQYF
NA,TRBD1,TRBV7-2,TRBJ1-2,TGTGCCAGCAGCCAAGGCAGGACAGGGAGGCTTTATGGCTACACCTTC,CASSQGRTGRLYGYTF
NA,NA,TRBV11-3,TRBJ2-2,TGTGCCAGCAGCTTAGAGCGTGATAGGGTGGAAACCGGGGAGCTGTTTTTT,CASSLERDRVETGELFF
NA,NA,TRBV9,TRBJ1-2,TGTGCCAGCAGCTCAGGTGGCGGTGACAGCTATGGCTACACCTTC,CASSSGGGDSYGYTF
NA,NA,TRBV7-9,TRBJ1-2,TGTGCCAGCAGCTTATCGGGGGCAGAAGCTAACTATGGCTACACCTTC,CASSLSGAEANYGYTF
once,NA,TRBV4-3,TRBJ1-1,TGCGCCAGCAGCCAAGATTGGCAGAACACTGAAGCTTTCTTT,CASSQDWQNTEAFF
NA,NA,TRBV4-2,TRBJ2-3,TGTGCCAGCAGCCACGTCTGGAGGGGGACAGATACGCAGTATTTT,CASSHVWRGTDTQYF
NA,NA,TRBV11-3,TRBJ2-7,TGTGCCAGCAGCTCGTTAGCGGGACAGGGCTACGAGCAGTACTTC,CASSSLAGQGYEQYF
NA,TRBD1,TRBV4-2,TRBJ2-7,TGTGCCAGCAGCCAGGGACAGGAAGCCTACGAGCAGTACTTC,CASSQGQEAYEQYF
NA,NA,TRBV11-3,TRBJ1-2,TGTGCCAGCAGCTTAGCAGGGGATGGCTACACCTTC,CASSLAGDGYTF
NA,NA,TRBV9,TRBJ1-4,TGTGCCAGCAGCGTAGGGCATACAGGGTCGCCGACTAATGAAAAACTGTTTTTT,CASSVGHTGSPTNEKLFF
NA,NA,TRBV6-5,TRBJ2-3,TGTGCCAGCAGTTCCCGGACTGACGGCACAGATACGCAGTATTTT,CASSSRTDGTDTQYF
NA,TRBD2,TRBV19,TRBJ2-7,TGTGCCAGTAGCTACGGGACTACGCTAACTAGGCGCGAGCAGTACTTC,CASSYGTTLTRREQYF
NA,NA,TRBV7-9,TRBJ1-1,TGTGCCAGCAGCCCCCACAAGGAAGCTTTCTTT,CASSPHKEAFF
NA,TRBD2,TRBV4-2,TRBJ2-6,TGTGCCAGCAGCCAAGACGGGGGGGCTGGGGCCAACGTCCTGACTTTC,CASSQDGGAGANVLTF
NA,NA,TRBV6-1,TRBJ2-5,TGTGCCAGCAGTCCACCTTTAGAAACCCAGTACTTC,CASSPPLETQYF
once,NA,TRBV5-1,TRBJ2-3,TGCGCCAGCAGCTCAGATCGCGAGTGGGGGCCAACAGATACGCAGTATTTT,CASSSDREWGPTDTQYF
NA,NA,TRBV7-8,TRBJ1-3,TGTGCCAGCAGCTTAGGGACAGTCGGAAACACCATATATTTT,CASSLGTVGNTIYF
NA,NA,TRBV5-4,TRBJ1-2,TGTGCCAGCAGCCCGGGGGGGCTTAAAGACGCCCTCTATGGCTACACCTTC,CASSPGGLKDALYGYTF
NA,TRBD1,TRBV5-6,TRBJ2-7,TGTGCCAGCAGCGTCGACAGGGGGCTGGCAAGGGAGCAGTACTTC,CASSVDRGLAREQYF
NA,TRBD2,TRBV10-3,TRBJ2-3,TGTGCCACTGGGGGGGAGATTAGCACAGATACGCAGTATTTT,CATGGEISTDTQYF
NA,NA,TRBV6-1,TRBJ2-7,TGTGCCAGCAGTGAAGCGACTTTGTACAGCTTTCTGACCTACGAGCAGTACTTC,CASSEATLYSFLTYEQYF
NA,NA,TRBV2,TRBJ2-7,TGTGCCAGCATGGGGGTTGGAGGGAGTGGGGTGCACGAGCAGTACTTC,CASMGVGGSGVHEQYF
medium-sized,TRBD2,TRBV27,TRBJ2-3,TGTGCCAGCACCCATAGGACTAGCGGGAGCACAGATACGCAGTATTTT,CASTHRTSGSTDTQYF
NA,NA,TRBV19,TRBJ1-1,TGTGCCAGTGAAGGGGGACGGTACACTGAAGCTTTCTTT,CASEGGRYTEAFF
NA,NA,TRBV9,TRBJ1-2,TGTGCCAGCAGCGTAGCAGGGTTTAGGTGGGGCTACACCTTC,CASSVAGFRWGYTF
NA,TRBD1,TRBV11-3,TRBJ2-7,TGTGCCAGCAGCTTAGGACCGGGACAGGCGGTGGGTCCCTACGAGCAGTACTTC,CASSLGPGQAVGPYEQYF
NA,TRBD2,TRBV7-2,TRBJ2-7,TGTGCCAGCAGCTGGGGACTAGCGGGTTCCTACGAGCAGTACTTC,CASSWGLAGSYEQYF
NA,NA,TRBV19,TRBJ2-7,TGTGCCAGTAGTATAGGGACCTCCTACGAGCAGTACTTC,CASSIGTSYEQYF
NA,TRBD1,TRBV15,TRBJ2-4,TGTGCCACCAGCAGAGGAGGGACAGGGACCTACAAAAACATTCAGTACTTC,CATSRGGTGTYKNIQYF
NA,NA,TRBV2,TRBJ1-5,TGTGCCAGCAGTGTTAGACAGGGCAATCAGCCCCAGCATTTT,CASSVRQGNQPQHF
NA,TRBD1,TRBV7-9,TRBJ2-6,TGTGCCAGCAGTTCTCCCCGGGACAGGGTCCGCACTGGGGCCAACGTCCTGACTTTC,CASSSPRDRVRTGANVLTF
NA,NA,TRBV7-6,TRBJ2-1,TGTGCCAGCAGCTTAGATAGTCTGCTGGGGGGCTTCTACAATGAGCAGTTCTTC,CASSLDSLLGGFYNEQFF
many,TRBD1,TRBV4-1,TRBJ2-7,TGCGCCAGCAGCCAGTTCCCGGACAGGGTCTACGAGCAGTACTTC,CASSQFPDRVYEQYF
once,TRBD1,TRBV11-3,TRBJ2-7,TGTGCCAGCAGTTATCCGGGACAGCTTCACGAGCAGTACTTC,CASSYPGQLHEQYF
NA,NA,TRBV19,TRBJ1-5,TGTGCCAGTAGTATCGTGGGCGCCCAGCCCCAGCATTTT,CASSIVGAQPQHF
NA,TRBD1,TRBV6-5,TRBJ2-7,TGTGCCACCTCGGACAGGGGGCTACCCTACGAGCAGTACTTC,CATSDRGLPYEQYF
NA,NA,TRBV5-4,TRBJ1-1,TGTGCCAGCAGCTTGGCAGGCAGCTACCCTTTGGGCACTGAAGCTTTCTTT,CASSLAGSYPLGTEAFF
NA,TRBD2,TRBV30,TRBJ2-3,TGTGCCTGGAGTGGGTTTCCGGGACTAGCGGGAGGCACAGATACGCAGTATTTT,CAWSGFPGLAGGTDTQYF
NA,NA,TRBV9,TRBJ2-7,TGTGCCAGCAGCGTAGCAGGGATCTCCTACGAGCAGTACTTC,CASSVAGISYEQYF
NA,TRBD1,TRBV4-1,TRBJ2-7,TGCGCCAGCAGCCAAACCGGGACAGGAGCCTACGAGCAGTACTTC,CASSQTGTGAYEQYF
NA,NA,TRBV27,TRBJ2-3,TGTGCCAGCACGCTACTCGGGACAGATACGCAGTATTTT,CASTLLGTDTQYF
NA,NA,TRBV30,TRBJ1-2,TGTGCCTGGAGGGGCCCGGAGGGCCGGGGAGGCTACACCTTC,CAWRGPEGRGGYTF
NA,NA,TRBV5-1,TRBJ2-5,TGCGCCAGCAGCTTGACCCAGTCCCAAGAGACCCAGTACTTC,CASSLTQSQETQYF
NA,TRBD1,TRBV7-9,TRBJ2-1,TGTGCCAGCATCCACACAGGGGGCGATGAGCAGTTCTTC,CASIHTGGDEQFF
NA,NA,TRBV4-1,TRBJ1-2,TGCGCCAGCAGCCAACTTATCTCGTCGGGCCAGGGACCCCGTAACTATGGCTACACCTTC,CASSQLISSGQGPRNYGYTF
NA,NA,TRBV5-1,TRBJ2-7,TGCGCCAGCAGCTTATACGGACAGTCCTACGAGCAGTACTTC,CASSLYGQSYEQYF
NA,NA,TRBV11-1,TRBJ2-5,TGTGCCAGCAGCTTAGGGGCCAGAACGACAGAGACCCAGTACTTC,CASSLGARTTETQYF
NA,TRBD2,TRBV15,TRBJ2-1,TGTGCCACCAGAACTAGCGGGGGGCCCGGGGATGAGCAGTTCTTC,CATRTSGGPGDEQFF
NA,TRBD2,TRBV2,TRBJ2-5,TGTGCCAGCAGCGTGGGACTAGCTACCGAGTACTTC,CASSVGLATEYF
once,NA,TRBV6-5,TRBJ2-2,TGTGCCAGCAGTTCAACGAACACCGGGGAGCTGTTTTTT,CASSSTNTGELFF